These T cell receptor beta chains were read from a single sample in a study of PD-1 blockade in classical Hodgkin lymphoma. Assay used: immunoSEQ multiplex PCR; TCRdb lists only in-frame clones, some missing. The sample consists of about 99,000 clones, around 81% of them appearing once. Material: peripheral blood mononuclear cells (PBMCs), obtained before the second cycle of nivolumab. These receptor sequences come from a human donor with classical Hodgkin lymphoma. The CDR3 runs from the conserved cysteine through the conserved F or W. The D gene is left open where the match is weak.

v_gene	d_gene	j_gene	CDR3nt	CDR3aa
TRBV27	-	TRBJ2-1	TGTGCCAGCAGTTCGTGGGGGTACAATGAGCAGTTCTTC	CASSSWGYNEQFF
TRBV5-1	-	TRBJ2-3	TGCGCCAGCAGCTTGGACGGTGGGGACACAGATACGCAGTATTTT	CASSLDGGDTDTQYF
TRBV5-1	TRBD2	TRBJ2-1	TGCGCCAGCAGCTTGGGGGCGGGAGTTCGAGAGCAGTTCTTC	CASSLGAGVREQFF
TRBV7-6	-	TRBJ1-3	TGTGCCAGCAGCTTAGCCCAACCCTCCTCTGGAAACACCATATATTTT	CASSLAQPSSGNTIYF
TRBV6-6	TRBD2	TRBJ2-7	TGTGCCAGCAGTTCCCCAAGAAGCGGGAGCTACGAGCAGTACTTC	CASSSPRSGSYEQYF
TRBV28	TRBD1	TRBJ1-5	TGTGCCAGCAGTTGGGGGACAGGATACAATCAGCCCCAGCATTTT	CASSWGTGYNQPQHF
TRBV7-2	-	TRBJ2-1	TGTGCCAGCAGCCCCGCCTGGGGAGGGGGCGGTGAGCAGTTCTTC	CASSPAWGGGGEQFF
TRBV5-1	TRBD1	TRBJ2-5	TGCGCCAGCAGCTCCGTCACAGGGGGCATCCAAGAGACCCAGTACTTC	CASSSVTGGIQETQYF
TRBV10-2	-	TRBJ2-7	TGCGCCAGCAGTGAAGGAGCCCAGGTATCCTACGAGCAGTACTTC	CASSEGAQVSYEQYF
TRBV6-1	-	TRBJ2-7	TGTGCCAGCAGCCAGGGTTTCGAGCAGTACTTC	CASSQGFEQYF
TRBV5-1	TRBD2	TRBJ2-1	TGCGCCAGCAGCCCTAAGACAACTAGCGGGAGGGTTGATGAGCAGTTCTTC	CASSPKTTSGRVDEQFF
TRBV7-2	TRBD2	TRBJ2-1	TGTGCCAGCAGCACCGGACTAGCGGGAGTCAATGAGCAGTTCTTC	CASSTGLAGVNEQFF